These 21 T cell receptor beta chains were sequenced from one sample in a study of shared clonotypes between healthy human individuals. Profiled with immunoSEQ multiplex PCR; TCRdb holds only in-frame clones, not every one. This sample has about 2,500,000 clones, with about 92% found just once. The sample comprised naive CD4+ T cells sorted from blood. Subset reported: CD45RA+ positively selected. The origin of the receptors is a man aged 18 to 30 in good health.

The J gene is TRBJ2-7, the V gene TRBV5-1; no firm D call. The CDR3 totals 14 residues. Germline V CDR1 and CDR2: SGHRS, YFSETQ. V lost 0 bases and J 4 bases, leaving 11 bases between the germline ends. The CDR3 is CASSLDALPYEQYF. In DNA, the CDR3 is TGCGCCAGCAGCTTGGATGCTTTACCATACGAGCAGTACTTC.

This sequence joins TRBV5-1 and TRBJ2-1; tentative D call: TRBD2 (5 bases). Germline V lookup: CDR1 SGHRS, CDR2 YFSETQ. Trimming took 4 bases from V and 3 from J, leaving 8 bases between them. The CDR3 covers 13 residues. The CDR3 loop is CASSHRDYNEQFF. DNA of the CDR3: TGCGCCAGCAGCCACCGGGACTACAATGAGCAGTTCTTC.

V gene TRBV7-2 combines with J gene TRBJ2-5; D remains unclear. V lost 3 bases and J 0 bases, leaving 8 bases between the germline ends. Per the germline V gene, CDR1 is SGHTA and CDR2 is FQGNSA. CDR3 size: 14 residues. CDR3 in amino acids: CASSFTVYQETQYF. CDR3 DNA: TGTGCCAGCAGCTTCACAGTTTACCAAGAGACCCAGTACTTC.

V usage is TRBV11-3 and J usage is TRBJ2-1, with 15 positions matching TRBD2. This CDR3 spans 19 amino acids. In germline, CDR1 is SGHNT, CDR2 YENEEA. V lost 5 bases and J lost 6; bases outside the gene matches: 14. CDR3 in amino acids: CASSQRTSGRAPSLNEQFF. DNA for the CDR3: TGTGCCAGCAGCCAAAGGACTAGCGGGAGGGCCCCATCACTCAATGAGCAGTTCTTC.

J is TRBJ2-5 and V is TRBV29-1, with D possibly being TRBD1 or TRBD2 (5 bases each). The CDR3 extends over 12 amino acids. In germline, CDR1 is SQVTM, CDR2 ANQGSEA. The germline V and J ends were trimmed by 3 bases and 4 bases, with 9 bases remaining between them. CDR3 sequence reads: CSVDSGAETQYF. DNA of the CDR3: TGCAGCGTTGATTCCGGGGCAGAGACCCAGTACTTC.

This chain joins TRBV19 and TRBJ1-5, with D possibly matching TRBD1 (5 bases). Trimming removed 4 bases at V and 4 bases at J, with 11 bases between. There are 14 residues in the CDR3. CDR1 and CDR2 from the germline V gene are LNHDA and SQIVND (reference sequence). The CDR3 DNA follows: TGTGCCAGTAGTAAACGGGAGGGGAATCAGCCCCAGCATTTT. It is translated as CASSKREGNQPQHF. Variable domain in full (rest from reference TRBV19 and TRBJ1-5): DGGITQSPKYLFRKEGQNVTLSCEQNLNHDAMYWYRQDPGQGLRLIYYSQIVNDFQKGDIAEGYSVSREKKESFPLTVTSAQKNPTAFYLCASSKREGNQPQHFGDGTRLSIL.

The sample holds one count of this clone. DNA for the CDR3: TGTGCCAGCAGTTTAGGCTCAACCCTGCTAGTTGAGCAGTACTTC. Translation: CASSLGSTLLVEQYF. The rearrangement joins TRBV27 to TRBJ2-7, with D unclear. Trimming stripped 2 bases from V and 7 bases from J, with 18 bases between. The CDR3 covers 15 residues. The V gene's germline CDR1 is MNHEY and CDR2 SMNVEV (reference sequence).

The chain couples TRBV27 to TRBJ2-2, with D perhaps TRBD1 (6 bases). The CDR3 spans 15 residues. Trimming removed 6 bases from V and 7 bases from J, with 18 bases in between. Germline lookup yields CDR1 MNHEY and CDR2 SMNVEV (reference sequence). CDR3 amino acids: CASRPEDRRGGELFF. The CDR3 nucleotides are TGTGCCAGCAGACCCGAGGACAGACGAGGCGGGGAGCTGTTTTTT.

Regarding this clone: Other DNA sequences of this sample code for an identical CDR3. The J gene is TRBJ2-3, the V gene TRBV30; D gene ambiguous. V was pared by 0 bases and J by 6 bases, with 7 bases between. CDR3 size: 12 residues. The V gene's germline CDR1 is GTSNPN and CDR2 SVGIG (reference sequence). The CDR3 loop reads CAWSVLRDTQYF. In nucleotides, the CDR3 is TGTGCCTGGAGTGTACTCCGGGATACGCAGTATTTT.

The genes are TRBV2 and TRBJ2-5; 8 nucleotides match TRBD1. Germline V CDR1 and CDR2: SNHLY, FYNNEI. This CDR3 has 15 residues. The trim removed 6 bases at V and 5 bases at J, leaving 11 bases unmatched. CDR3 nucleotides: TGTGCCAGCAGCGACAGGGGCCAGGCTGTGGAGACCCAGTACTTC. It yields the protein CASSDRGQAVETQYF. The entire variable domain, with the rest obtained from reference TRBV2 and TRBJ2-5, is as follows: EPEVTQTPSHQVTQMGQEVILRCVPISNHLYFYWYRQILGQKVEFLVSFYNNEISEKSEIFDDQFSVERPDGSNFTLKIRSTKLEDSAMYFCASSDRGQAVETQYFGPGTRLLVL.

The chain is built from TRBV7-2 and TRBJ2-7; 10 bases fit TRBD1. Trimming took 0 bases from V and 4 from J; bases not matched to a gene: 6. The CDR3 consists of 16 residues. Germline assignment: CDR1 SGHTA and CDR2 FQGNSA. The CDR3 sequence: CASSLAQDRGKYEQYF. CDR3 nucleotides: TGTGCCAGCAGCTTAGCCCAGGACAGGGGGAAATACGAGCAGTACTTC.

This chain links TRBV5-1 with TRBJ2-6; D unclear. V lost 4 bases, J lost 0 bases, and 8 bases lay in between. There are 15 residues in the CDR3. CDR1 SGHRS and CDR2 YFSETQ come from the germline V gene. In DNA, the CDR3 is TGCGCCAGCAGCGGCGGCAGCTCTGGGGCCAACGTCCTGACTTTC. Its protein product is CASSGGSSGANVLTF.

This chain uses TRBV6-5 with TRBJ2-5, with D unresolved. The length of the CDR3 is 15 residues. V was clipped by 6 bases and J by 3 bases, with 17 bases between them. CDR1 is MNHEY, CDR2 SVGAGI, per germline. CDR3 bases: TGTGCCAGCAGCCCGGAACCGTCCGTCAAAGAGACCCAGTACTTC. Its protein product is CASSPEPSVKETQYF.

V and J are TRBV27 and TRBJ2-7, with D unresolved. Per germline, CDR1 MNHEY and CDR2 SMNVEV (reference sequence). The CDR3 is 13 residues long. V was cut by 4 bases and J by 7 bases, with 14 bases left in between. CDR3 amino acids: CASSSWTGGEQYF. In DNA, the CDR3 is TGTGCCAGCAGTTCGTGGACCGGTGGGGAGCAGTACTTC.

V is TRBV11-2 and J is TRBJ2-5; TRBD2 matches 12 bases. With 5 bases clipped from V and 4 bases from J, the junction kept 5 bases outside the gene matches. Germline values: CDR1 SGHAT, CDR2 FQNNGV. This CDR3 spans 15 amino acids. The CDR3 DNA sequence: TGTGCCAGCAGCACGACTAGCGGGAGTTCAGAGACCCAGTACTTC. Protein: CASSTTSGSSETQYF. The full variable domain, with the rest looked up from reference TRBV11-2 and TRBJ2-5, is EAGVAQSPRYKIIEKRQSVAFWCNPISGHATLYWYQQILGQGPKLLIQFQNNGVVDDSQLPKDRFSAERLKGVDSTLKIQPAKLEDSAVYLCASSTTSGSSETQYFGPGTRLLVL.

This chain connects TRBV19 to TRBJ2-2; D is possibly TRBD1 (5 bases). V dropped 0 bases and J dropped 0 bases, with 11 bases sitting between them. There are 17 residues in the CDR3. The V gene's germline CDR1 is LNHDA and CDR2 SQIVND (reference sequence). The CDR3 sequence: CASSIDVGPSNTGELFF. CDR3 coding DNA: TGTGCCAGTAGTATAGACGTGGGGCCCTCGAACACCGGGGAGCTGTTTTTT. Looking up the rest from reference TRBV19 and TRBJ2-2 gives the full variable domain: DGGITQSPKYLFRKEGQNVTLSCEQNLNHDAMYWYRQDPGQGLRLIYYSQIVNDFQKGDIAEGYSVSREKKESFPLTVTSAQKNPTAFYLCASSIDVGPSNTGELFFGEGSRLTVL.

In nucleotides, the CDR3 is TGTGCCAGCAGCCGGACAGTTAATGAGCAGTTCTTC. This gives the protein CASSRTVNEQFF. This chain links TRBV11-3 with TRBJ2-1, with D possibly matching TRBD1 (6 bases). The CDR3 length is 12 residues. Trimming stripped 5 bases from V and 7 bases from J, with 9 bases between. Germline V gene sequence: CDR1 SGHNT, CDR2 YENEEA.

The chain is built from TRBV28 and TRBJ2-1; D unclear. Germline V gene lookup returns CDR1 MDHEN and CDR2 SYDVKM. Trimming stripped 2 bases from V and 7 bases from J, with 9 bases between. The CDR3 has 13 amino acids. The CDR3 coding sequence is TGTGCCAGCAGTTTAGGGGATCGGAATGAGCAGTTCTTC. Protein sequence: CASSLGDRNEQFF.

The rearrangement uses TRBV7-9 and TRBJ2-2; 9 bases match TRBD1. Germline CDR1 is SEHNR and CDR2 is FQNEAQ (reference sequence). J was trimmed by 1 base and V by 2 bases; bases with no gene match: 2. The CDR3 has 16 amino acids. CDR3 residues: CASSLKGQGNTGELFF. The CDR3 DNA sequence: TGTGCCAGCAGCTTAAAGGGACAGGGGAACACCGGGGAGCTGTTTTTT.

The rearrangement links TRBV19 to TRBJ1-1; D unresolved. Germline CDR1 reads LNHDA; CDR2 reads SQIVND (reference sequence). V gave up 4 bases and J gave up 4 bases, with 13 bases separating them. CDR3 length: 14 residues. Here the CDR3 reads CASSRTDLGTEAFF. Written as DNA, the CDR3 is TGTGCCAGTAGTAGGACCGATTTGGGCACTGAAGCTTTCTTT.

The chain has TRBV19 and TRBJ2-2; a weak D match, TRBD1 (5 bases). The CDR3 sequence is 16 residues long. Germline-derived CDR1 and CDR2 are LNHDA and SQIVND (reference sequence). V lost 1 base and J 4 bases, leaving 13 bases between the germline ends. CDR3 DNA sequence: TGTGCCAGTAGTATAGTCAAGGGGCCCTCCACCGGGGAGCTGTTTTTT. Protein product: CASSIVKGPSTGELFF.